The entry below gives a single TCR beta chain sequence along with its context. Using immunoSEQ multiplex PCR, the repertoire was profiled, and TCRdb retains in-frame clones only, with some absent. Of fewer than 60,000 clones in the sample, less than 95% were seen once. V dropped 4 bases and J dropped 8; count of bases not matched to a gene: 9. This CDR3 region has 15 residues. In germline, CDR1 is SGHDN, CDR2 FVKESK. The data belong to a study of T cell changes during pregnancy in multiple sclerosis. This clonotype originated in a female donor in good health, enrolled as a control in a pregnancy study. Sequencing used peripheral blood, obtained in the third trimester of pregnancy. The rearrangement joins TRBV14 to TRBJ2-1, with 9 bases matching TRBD1. The CDR3 reads CASSRGQGLRDEQFF. CDR3 coding DNA: TGTGCCAGCAGCCGGGGACAGGGCTTAAGGGATGAGCAGTTCTTC.